Sequencing of this T cell receptor (beta chain) was carried out in a study of identical twins. Unique molecular identifiers were present on the cDNA, and a universal primer site came from template switching. TCRdb re-called the 5' RACE reads through MiXCR, storing one row per CDR3 protein. The sample contains 1.5 million to 2 million distinct CDR3 sequences, roughly 35% of which appear only once. Notes on this clonotype: Its target is unknown.

Study results and limitations: Models predicted too little out-of-frame TCR alpha sharing in monozygotic twins.

V was pared by 8 bases and J by 1 base, with 21 bases between. Germline loops: CDR1 SQVTM, CDR2 ANQGSEA. The CDR3 consists of 17 residues. The sequence derives from a newborn girl in good health. J is TRBJ2-6 and V is TRBV29-1, with D tentatively TRBD1 or TRBD2 (5 bases each). The sequencing input was cord blood. Here the CDR3 reads CSPPGPPLWSGANVLTF. The DNA for the CDR3 is TGCAGCCCTCCGGGACCACCGTTATGGTCTGGGGCCAACGTCCTGACTTTC.